The 23 T cell receptor beta chains given below trace back to one sample, sequenced in a study of cytomegalovirus exposure and HLA in healthy donors. Both 60 Vbeta primers and 13 Jbeta primers went into the PCR. The assay was immunoSEQ multiplex PCR, and TCRdb's table has in-frame clones only and misses some. This sample has 100,000 to 150,000 clones, with approximately 80% found just once. The sequencing sample was made of PBMCs. All receptors come from a woman in her thirties or forties in good health and CMV-seronegative.

The chain employs TRBV5-6 and TRBJ1-2; 7 positions match TRBD1. The CDR3 contains 15 residues. Trimming at V came to 2 bases and at J to 3 bases, leaving 7 bases not matched to a gene. The germline gives CDR1 SGHDT, CDR2 YYEEEE. The CDR3 bases are TGTGCCAGCAGCTTCCCCGGGACAGACTACTATGGCTACACCTTC. Translated: CASSFPGTDYYGYTF.

Note on this clone: At one of its ends the junction is not consistent with the germline gene, which may arise from a read error. This rearrangement joins TRBV7-9 to TRBJ2-7, with D perhaps TRBD2 (6 bases). Germline CDR1 is SEHNR and CDR2 is FQNEAQ (reference sequence). CDR3 length: 13 residues. CDR3 nucleotides: TGTGCCAGCAGCTTAGTCGTGGGGACTTCCAGAATTTTC. This codes for CASSLVVGTSRIF.

The chain is built from TRBV7-2 and TRBJ1-1; unclear D gene. CDR1 is SGHTA, CDR2 FQGNSA, per germline. The CDR3 contains 14 residues. With 4 bases removed from V and 1 base from J, the gap between germline ends came to 10 bases. The CDR3 here is CASSYSGRNTEAFF. Here the CDR3 DNA reads TGTGCCAGCAGCTATTCCGGGAGGAACACTGAAGCTTTCTTT.

This clone occurred a few times. This chain connects TRBV18 to TRBJ1-1; tentatively, D is TRBD1 (5 bases). Trimming cost V 1 base and J 2 bases, with 14 bases left between them. The CDR3 totals 16 residues. CDR1 KGHSH and CDR2 LQKENI come from the germline V gene. CDR3: CASSPQSKQANTEAFF. The CDR3 nucleotides are TGTGCCAGCTCACCACAAAGTAAACAGGCAAACACTGAAGCTTTCTTT.

V gene TRBV15 combines with J gene TRBJ2-2; a weak D match, TRBD2 (6 bases). V lost 5 bases and J lost 1, with 14 bases in between. The CDR3 sequence is 16 residues long. Looked up from germline, CDR1 is LNHNV and CDR2 is YYDKDF (reference sequence). Here the CDR3 reads CATSGPLAWNTGELFF. The CDR3 coding sequence is TGTGCCACCAGCGGACCACTAGCTTGGAACACCGGGGAGCTGTTTTTT.

The CDR3 nucleotides read TGTGCCAGCAGTAAGGGGTATGGAGGGGCTTCTGGAAACACCATATATTTT. It is translated as CASSKGYGGASGNTIYF. V is TRBV27 and J is TRBJ1-3, with D perhaps matching TRBD1 (5 bases). The V and J ends lost 5 bases and 1 base respectively, with 18 bases between them. Germline assignment: CDR1 MNHEY and CDR2 SMNVEV (reference sequence). The CDR3 is made up of 17 amino acids.

This clone appeared once. This chain's CDR3 is CASSAPRGTSSYNEQFF. Written as DNA, the CDR3 is TGTGCCAGCAGTGCCCCCCGGGGGACGAGCTCCTACAATGAGCAGTTCTTC. V gene TRBV28 combines with J gene TRBJ2-1; possible D gene TRBD2, 6 bases. With 5 bases removed from V and 0 bases from J, the gap between germline ends came to 17 bases. Germline CDR1 reads MDHEN; CDR2 reads SYDVKM. The CDR3 spans 17 residues.

This clone was seen only a few times. This chain links TRBV5-4 with TRBJ1-4; 7 bases are shared with TRBD1. Trimming took 4 bases from V and 7 from J; bases not matched to a gene: 10. This CDR3 is built from 15 residues. Looked up from germline, CDR1 is SGHNT and CDR2 is YYREEE (reference sequence). The CDR3 spells CASSQGGREREKLFF. CDR3 nucleotides: TGTGCCAGCAGCCAAGGGGGCAGGGAACGTGAAAAACTGTTTTTT.

V is TRBV28 and J is TRBJ2-5, with 9 nucleotides matching TRBD1. CDR3 length equals 14 residues. The V segment lost 7 bases and the J segment 11 bases; nucleotides outside the gene matches: 14. Germline CDR1 MDHEN, CDR2 SYDVKM. The CDR3: CASTRMGQGWEQYF. CDR3 DNA sequence: TGTGCCAGCACTCGAATGGGACAGGGCTGGGAGCAGTACTTC. The complete variable domain, with remaining parts taken from reference TRBV28 and TRBJ2-5, reads DVKVTQSSRYLVKRTGEKVFLECVQDMDHENMFWYRQDPGLGLRLIYFSYDVKMKEKGDIPEGYSVSREKKERFSLILESASTNQTSMYLCASTRMGQGWEQYFGPGTRLLVL.

The rearrangement joins TRBV7-8 to TRBJ1-1, with a weak D call TRBD1 (6 bases). CDR1 and CDR2 (germline): SGHVS, FQNEAQ. This CDR3 is built from 14 residues. V was pared by 5 bases and J by 4 bases, with 14 bases between. The CDR3 sequence: CASSPQGKGTEAFF. In DNA, the CDR3 is TGTGCCAGCAGCCCACAGGGCAAGGGCACTGAAGCTTTCTTT.

The chain couples TRBV29-1 to TRBJ1-4, with D possibly being TRBD1 (6 bases). The CDR3 sequence is 14 residues long. Trimming removed 2 bases at V and 1 base at J, with 8 bases between. From germline, CDR1 is SQVTM and CDR2 ANQGSEA. CDR3 protein: CSVEIGGTNEKLFF. CDR3 sequence (DNA): TGCAGCGTTGAAATAGGGGGAACTAATGAAAAACTGTTTTTT. The variable domain in full, completed from reference TRBV29-1 and TRBJ1-4, reads SAVISQKPSRDICQRGTSLTIQCQVDSQVTMMFWYRQQPGQSLTLIATANQGSEATYESGFVIDKFPISRPNLTFSTLTVSNMSPEDSSIYLCSVEIGGTNEKLFFGSGTQLSVL.

The V gene is TRBV7-9, the J gene TRBJ2-7, with 7 bases fitting TRBD2. Germline loops: CDR1 SEHNR, CDR2 FQNEAQ (reference sequence). The CDR3 has 16 residues. Trimming took 5 bases from V and 0 from J; bases not matched to a gene: 10. CDR3 in amino acids: CASSPPPGDYSYEQYF. As DNA, the CDR3 is TGTGCCAGCAGCCCTCCCCCGGGGGACTACTCCTACGAGCAGTACTTC.

The chain employs TRBV27 and TRBJ1-5; weak D call: TRBD1 (5 bases). This CDR3 is 14 amino acids long. Looked up from germline, CDR1 is MNHEY and CDR2 is SMNVEV (reference sequence). The germline V and J ends were trimmed by 2 bases and 0 bases, with 5 bases remaining between them. CDR3 loop: CASSLQGSNQPQHF. DNA for the CDR3: TGTGCCAGCAGTTTACAGGGTAGCAATCAGCCCCAGCATTTT.

This chain uses TRBV12-5 with TRBJ2-5; 8 bases are a match to TRBD1. The length of the CDR3 is 14 residues. With 3 bases clipped from V and 5 bases from J, the junction kept 5 bases outside the gene matches. The germline V gene encodes CDR1 LGHNT and CDR2 FRNRAP. CDR3 region: CASGFQDRVETQYF. The CDR3 DNA reads as TGTGCTAGTGGTTTCCAGGACAGGGTGGAGACCCAGTACTTC.

This sequence joins TRBV6-5 and TRBJ1-5; D unresolved. CDR3 size: 14 residues. V lost 6 bases and J lost 4, with 13 bases in between. Germline CDR1 and CDR2: MNHEY and SVGAGI. CDR3: CASRSSYENQPQHF. Written as DNA, the CDR3 is TGTGCCAGCAGGTCGTCCTATGAAAATCAGCCCCAGCATTTT.

The gene calls are TRBV5-1 and TRBJ1-6, with 7 nucleotides matching TRBD1. V dropped 4 bases and J dropped 9; count of bases not matched to a gene: 13. The CDR3 extends over 16 amino acids. CDR1 is SGHRS and CDR2 is YFSETQ in the germline V gene. The CDR3 reads CASSTGTEGSGSPLHF. CDR3 sequence (DNA): TGCGCCAGCAGCACCGGGACAGAGGGGAGTGGTTCACCCCTCCACTTT.

The V gene is TRBV6-5, the J gene TRBJ2-5; 9 nucleotides line up with TRBD1. After removal of 5 bases from V and 11 bases from J, the junction contained 9 bases not matched to a gene. The V gene's germline CDR1 is MNHEY and CDR2 SVGAGI. The CDR3 runs 13 residues. Written as DNA, the CDR3 is TGTGCCAGCAGTGCCCAGGACAGGGGAGAGCAGTACTTC. Protein: CASSAQDRGEQYF.

The chain has TRBV27 and TRBJ2-5; TRBD2 matches at 7 bases. V dropped 5 bases and J dropped 1; count of bases not matched to a gene: 16. The CDR3 totals 18 residues. CDR1 is MNHEY and CDR2 is SMNVEV in the germline V gene (reference sequence). CDR3 amino acids: CASSQISGGRDFQETQYF. The DNA of the CDR3 is TGTGCCAGCAGTCAAATATCGGGGGGACGAGACTTCCAAGAGACCCAGTACTTC.

CDR3 loop: CASSLPGEKGYTF. The CDR3 DNA follows: TGCGCCAGCAGCTTGCCAGGGGAGAAGGGCTACACCTTC. The gene calls are TRBV5-1 and TRBJ1-2, with D tentatively TRBD1 (6 bases). The length of the CDR3 is 13 residues. The V gene's germline CDR1 is SGHRS and CDR2 YFSETQ. Between the trimmed V and J ends, which lost 1 base and 8 bases, there was a span of 12 bases.

Only a few counts were recorded for this clone. The gene calls are TRBV2 and TRBJ2-2; 8 nucleotides align to TRBD1. Germline CDR1 SNHLY, CDR2 FYNNEI. This CDR3 has 15 residues. Trimming cost V 4 bases and J 2 bases; bases outside gene matches: 3. The CDR3: CASSGQGSNTGELFF. As DNA, the CDR3 is TGTGCCAGCAGTGGACAGGGGTCTAACACCGGGGAGCTGTTTTTT.

The J gene is TRBJ1-5, the V gene TRBV6-5; D gene ambiguous. V was cut by 6 bases and J by 1 base, with 10 bases left in between. The CDR3 consists of 14 residues. The germline V gene has CDR1 MNHEY and CDR2 SVGAGI. This CDR3 is CASRPDSSNQPQHF. CDR3 bases: TGTGCCAGCAGACCCGACTCGAGCAATCAGCCCCAGCATTTT.

J is TRBJ1-2 and V is TRBV7-8, with D possibly TRBD1 on 5 matching bases. Between the trimmed V and J ends, which lost 5 bases and 3 bases, there was a span of 16 bases. Germline assignment: CDR1 SGHVS and CDR2 FQNEAQ. The CDR3 covers 15 residues. The CDR3, as DNA: TGTGCCAGCAGCATGCAGGAGCAGGGCTACTATGGCTACACCTTC. Protein product: CASSMQEQGYYGYTF.

V is TRBV7-2 and J is TRBJ1-5; D is possibly TRBD1 (5 bases). The CDR3 consists of 13 residues. Germline V lookup: CDR1 SGHTA, CDR2 FQGNSA. The V gene lost 4 bases and the J gene lost 4 bases, with 8 bases spanning the gap. This CDR3 reads CASSWGENQPQHF. The CDR3 coding sequence is TGTGCCAGCAGCTGGGGGGAGAATCAGCCCCAGCATTTT.